The sequence of this T cell receptor (beta chain) was determined in a study of blood T cell repertoires in COVID-19. Overall study: Both acute and convalescent COVID-19 samples were obtained from the United States, Italy and Spain. The analysed material was cDNA or gDNA that came from T cells, B-cell-depleted T cells, or PBMCs.

The repertoire was sequenced with immunoSEQ multiplex PCR; TCRdb's copy has only in-frame clones and lacks some. The data hold about 120,000 clones, with around 88% observed a single time. The sample holds one count of this clone. The CDR3 runs 13 residues. Trimming stripped 8 bases from V and 4 bases from J, with 14 bases between. The source is a human donor with acute or convalescent COVID-19. The donor label of this sample is uncertain. V gene TRBV12-3 or TRBV12-4 combines with J gene TRBJ1-2; TRBD1 is a possible D gene (6 bases). The sequenced sample consisted of peripheral blood. CDR3 in amino acids: CASGRGFAYGYTF. DNA of the CDR3: TGTGCCAGCGGCAGGGGTTTTGCCTATGGCTACACCTTC.